These 20 T cell receptor beta chains originate from one sample sequenced in a study of cytomegalovirus exposure and HLA in healthy donors. This PCR relied on a set of 60 Vbeta primers and 13 Jbeta primers. The protocol was immunoSEQ multiplex PCR, while the TCRdb copy is restricted to in-frame clones and leaves out a portion. The data contain some 150,000 clones, 77% of them seen just once; the ten biggest clones take up approximately 3.7%. The specimen sequenced was PBMCs. The receptors derive from a young man in good health and CMV-seropositive.

The chain uses TRBV7-2 and TRBJ2-3, with 7 positions matching TRBD2. The germline gives CDR1 SGHTA, CDR2 FQGNSA. The J segment lost 4 bases and the V segment lost 2 bases, leaving 9 bases of the junction unmatched. The CDR3 spans 16 residues. The CDR3 is CASSLRPAGSADTQYF. CDR3 in DNA: TGTGCCAGCAGCTTAAGGCCAGCGGGGTCGGCAGATACGCAGTATTTT.

V and J are TRBV18 and TRBJ1-2, with TRBD1 matching over 7 bases. The CDR3 totals 14 residues. Per the germline V gene, CDR1 is KGHSH and CDR2 is LQKENI. With V trimmed by 3 bases and J by 3 bases, 4 bases remained unmatched. The CDR3 protein is CASSPSGTDYGYTF. In DNA form, the CDR3 reads TGTGCCAGCTCACCTTCCGGGACAGACTATGGCTACACCTTC.

This chain connects TRBV10-3 to TRBJ2-3; perhaps TRBD2 as D (5 bases). Germline V gene data show CDR1 as ENHRY and CDR2 as SYGVKD. The CDR3 has 15 residues. The V and J ends lost 3 bases and 0 bases respectively, with 10 bases between them. This chain's CDR3 is CAISDLADSTDTQYF. The CDR3 DNA follows: TGTGCCATCAGTGACCTAGCAGACAGCACAGATACGCAGTATTTT.

The V and J genes are TRBV27 and TRBJ1-6; D possibly corresponds to TRBD1 (6 bases). This CDR3 has 13 amino acids. In germline, CDR1 is MNHEY, CDR2 SMNVEV (reference sequence). Trimming pared 5 bases from V and 8 bases from J, leaving 10 bases between. CDR3 bases: TGTGCCAGCAGTCTAGGGGGGGATTCACCCCTCCACTTT. It specifies CASSLGGDSPLHF.

This clone was counted between two and nine times. V is TRBV13 and J is TRBJ2-1; 8 positions match TRBD2. The CDR3 covers 15 residues. V shed 5 bases, J shed 7 bases, and the junction held 10 bases outside the gene matches. The germline V gene encodes CDR1 PRHDT and CDR2 FYEKMQ (reference sequence). CDR3 sequence: CASSGSGRGANEQFF. CDR3 DNA sequence: TGTGCCAGCAGCGGTTCGGGGCGGGGGGCGAATGAGCAGTTCTTC.

This chain links TRBV21-1 with TRBJ2-5; the table names TRBD2, a call not compared with the DNA. TRBV21-1 is assigned pseudogene status. The CDR3 has 15 amino acids. This CDR3 is CASSKIPGGRETQYF. CDR3 bases: TGTGCCAGCAGCAAAATCCCGGGGGGGAGGGAGACCCAGTACTTC.

The chain couples TRBV6-6 to TRBJ1-1; 7 positions match TRBD1. The CDR3 covers 16 residues. In germline, CDR1 is MNHNY, CDR2 SVGAGI (reference sequence). The junction had 11 bases not matched to a gene; V was cut back by 4 bases and J by 3 bases. CDR3 in amino acids: CASSWDRRVGDTEAFF. CDR3 coding DNA: TGTGCCAGCAGTTGGGACAGAAGGGTTGGGGACACTGAAGCTTTCTTT.

The V gene is TRBV2, the J gene TRBJ2-5, with 10 positions matching TRBD2. J was trimmed by 5 bases and V by 2 bases; bases with no gene match: 2. Germline V CDR1 and CDR2: SNHLY, FYNNEI. The CDR3 extends over 14 amino acids. CDR3 in amino acids: CASSELAGAETQYF. The CDR3 DNA reads as TGTGCCAGCAGTGAACTAGCGGGGGCGGAGACCCAGTACTTC.

This clone was recorded once. V gene TRBV19 combines with J gene TRBJ2-7, with TRBD2 as a possible D gene (6 bases). This CDR3 has 14 amino acids. Germline lookup yields CDR1 LNHDA and CDR2 SQIVND (reference sequence). V was clipped by 5 bases and J by 5 bases, with 16 bases between them. The CDR3 loop reads CASSPGSGVNEQYF. CDR3 bases: TGTGCCAGTAGTCCAGGTTCGGGGGTGAACGAGCAGTACTTC.

This clone was seen only once. V gene TRBV19 combines with J gene TRBJ2-7; D is perhaps TRBD2 (6 bases). V was trimmed by 5 bases and J by 5 bases, leaving 13 bases between them. Germline-derived CDR1 and CDR2 are LNHDA and SQIVND (reference sequence). This CDR3 comprises 13 residues. The CDR3 region has the DNA TGTGCCAGTAGTCCGGGGGATCGTAACGAGCAGTACTTC. Protein: CASSPGDRNEQYF. Variable domain in full (rest from reference TRBV19 and TRBJ2-7): DGGITQSPKYLFRKEGQNVTLSCEQNLNHDAMYWYRQDPGQGLRLIYYSQIVNDFQKGDIAEGYSVSREKKESFPLTVTSAQKNPTAFYLCASSPGDRNEQYFGPGTRLTVT.

This clone was counted a few times. J is TRBJ2-7 and V is TRBV6-1; D not certain. The ends were cut back, 5 bases at V and 1 base at J, with 15 bases in the middle. There are 15 residues in the CDR3. The germline CDR1 and CDR2 sequences are MNHNS and SASEGT. CDR3 amino acids: CASSMADDSSYEQYF. The CDR3 DNA is TGTGCCAGCAGTATGGCTGATGATTCGTCCTACGAGCAGTACTTC.

This clone was counted between two and nine times. The chain combines TRBV4-1 with TRBJ1-5; D is undetermined. The V end lost 1 base, the J end lost 7 bases, and 8 bases lay between the germline ends. This CDR3 region has 13 residues. The germline CDR1 and CDR2 sequences are MGHRA and YSYEKL. The CDR3: CASSQGQNQPQHF. Here the CDR3 DNA reads TGCGCCAGCAGCCAAGGACAAAACCAGCCCCAGCATTTT.

CDR3: CASSREPLRRGSNYGYTF. CDR3 coding DNA: TGTGCCAGTAGTAGGGAGCCGCTTAGGCGCGGATCTAACTATGGCTACACCTTC. The rearrangement links TRBV19 to TRBJ1-2, with D hard to call. Germline CDR1 reads LNHDA; CDR2 reads SQIVND (reference sequence). This CDR3 contains 18 residues. Trimming took 4 bases from V and 0 from J, leaving 21 bases between them.

This chain links TRBV5-6 with TRBJ2-2, with a weak D call TRBD2 (5 bases). Germline V gene lookup returns CDR1 SGHDT and CDR2 YYEEEE. This CDR3 has 14 residues. Between the trimmed V and J ends, which lost 4 bases and 8 bases, there was a span of 15 bases. CDR3 amino acids: CASSVPSGLGELFF. As DNA, the CDR3 is TGTGCCAGCAGCGTTCCAAGCGGTTTAGGGGAGCTGTTTTTT.

The V and J genes are TRBV11-1 and TRBJ2-7; 8 bases match TRBD2. With V trimmed by 1 base and J by 6 bases, 8 bases remained unmatched. Germline CDR1 and CDR2: SGHAT and FQDESV (reference sequence). CDR3 length: 15 amino acids. The CDR3 sequence is CASSLDPAGVGEQYF. CDR3 nucleotide sequence: TGTGCCAGCAGCTTAGATCCAGCGGGGGTAGGCGAGCAGTACTTC.

The V gene is TRBV10-3, the J gene TRBJ2-2; the D gene is possibly TRBD1 (6 bases). V was trimmed by 7 bases and J by 4 bases, leaving 13 bases between them. CDR1 and CDR2 from the germline V gene are ENHRY and SYGVKD. The CDR3 is 14 residues long. The CDR3 nucleotides read TGTGCCATCAACCCAGGGGAGAGCACCGGGGAGCTGTTTTTT. Residues: CAINPGESTGELFF.

The rearrangement links TRBV9 to TRBJ2-1; 10 positions agree with TRBD2. Germline-derived CDR1 and CDR2 are SGDLS and YYNGEE. V lost 0 bases to trimming and J lost 3 bases; unmatched junction nucleotides: 3. The CDR3 totals 16 residues. CDR3 sequence: CASSVEERGGYNEQFF. For the CDR3, the DNA is TGTGCCAGCAGCGTAGAGGAGCGGGGGGGCTACAATGAGCAGTTCTTC.

This chain links TRBV5-1 with TRBJ1-5; 8 bases are shared with TRBD1. This CDR3 is 14 amino acids long. V lost 4 bases, J lost 2 bases, and 2 bases stayed unmatched. Germline lookup yields CDR1 SGHRS and CDR2 YFSETQ. CDR3 loop: CASSVTGGNQPQHF. In DNA, the CDR3 is TGCGCCAGCAGCGTGACAGGGGGCAATCAGCCCCAGCATTTT.

This chain joins TRBV6-6 and TRBJ2-1; 9 bases agree with TRBD1. The CDR3 is 15 residues long. Germline assignment: CDR1 MNHNY and CDR2 SVGAGI (reference sequence). The V gene end was trimmed by 5 bases and the J gene end by 2 bases; junction bases not matched to a gene: 4. The CDR3 sequence is CASSPRDRAYNEQFF. The CDR3 bases are TGTGCCAGCAGTCCCCGGGACAGGGCCTACAATGAGCAGTTCTTC.

The chain recombines TRBV9 with TRBJ1-4; tentative D call: TRBD1 (5 bases). V lost 3 bases, J lost 8 bases, and 17 bases lay in between. CDR3 length: 15 residues. Looked up from germline, CDR1 is SGDLS and CDR2 is YYNGEE. In DNA form, the CDR3 reads TGTGCCAGCAGCGCGGAACCGGGGGTAAGGGAAAAACTGTTTTTT. Protein product: CASSAEPGVREKLFF.